The T cell receptor (beta chain) described here comes from a study of PD-1 blockade in classical Hodgkin lymphoma. Study conclusions and caveats: At C4D1, TCR diversity had climbed significantly for CD4+ cells, though not for CD8+ cells. Healthy donors reportedly exceeded newly diagnosed patients in baseline TCR diversity. Nivolumab initiation under 1 year post-ASCT meant exclusion.

The method was immunoSEQ multiplex PCR; TCRdb's version includes in-frame clones alone and lacks a portion of them. The repertoire holds 90,000 to 140,000 clones, with roughly 89% as singletons. Time point of the sample: cycle 4 day 1 (C4D1), after more than five weeks of nivolumab. There was relapse after autologous stem cell transplantation in every patient, and there was variation in brentuximab vedotin exposure. Reported best responses ranged across complete response, partial response or progressive disease. The CDR3 runs to 16 residues. Unmatched junction bases numbered 4, after V lost 4 bases and J lost 0 bases. Germline CDR1 is SGDLS and CDR2 is YYNGEE. As for this clone: The antigen is not known.

This TCR was recovered from a human donor with classical Hodgkin lymphoma. The chain recombines TRBV9 with TRBJ2-1, with 10 bases aligning to TRBD2. Sequenced here: peripheral blood mononuclear cells (PBMCs), sampled before the fourth cycle of nivolumab. This CDR3 reads CASSPRLAGSYNEQFF. The CDR3 coding sequence is TGTGCCAGCAGCCCTCGACTAGCGGGCTCCTACAATGAGCAGTTCTTC.